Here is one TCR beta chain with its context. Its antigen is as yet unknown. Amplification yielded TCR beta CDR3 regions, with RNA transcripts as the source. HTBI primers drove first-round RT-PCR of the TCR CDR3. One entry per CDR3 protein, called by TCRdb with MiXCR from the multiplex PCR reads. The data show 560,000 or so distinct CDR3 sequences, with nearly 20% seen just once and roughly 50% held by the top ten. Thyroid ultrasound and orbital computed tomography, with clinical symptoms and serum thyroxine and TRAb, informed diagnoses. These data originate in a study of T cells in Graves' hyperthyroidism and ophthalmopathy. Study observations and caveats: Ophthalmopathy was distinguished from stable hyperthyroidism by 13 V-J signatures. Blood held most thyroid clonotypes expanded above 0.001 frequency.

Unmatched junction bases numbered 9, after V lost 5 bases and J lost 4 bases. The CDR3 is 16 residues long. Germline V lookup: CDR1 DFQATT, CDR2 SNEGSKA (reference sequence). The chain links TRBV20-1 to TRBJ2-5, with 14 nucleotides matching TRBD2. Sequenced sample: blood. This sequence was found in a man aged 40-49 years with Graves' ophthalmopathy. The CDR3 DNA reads TGCAGTGCTTTGACTAGCGGGGGGGCCGGGTTAGAGACCCAGTACTTC. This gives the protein CSALTSGGAGLETQYF.